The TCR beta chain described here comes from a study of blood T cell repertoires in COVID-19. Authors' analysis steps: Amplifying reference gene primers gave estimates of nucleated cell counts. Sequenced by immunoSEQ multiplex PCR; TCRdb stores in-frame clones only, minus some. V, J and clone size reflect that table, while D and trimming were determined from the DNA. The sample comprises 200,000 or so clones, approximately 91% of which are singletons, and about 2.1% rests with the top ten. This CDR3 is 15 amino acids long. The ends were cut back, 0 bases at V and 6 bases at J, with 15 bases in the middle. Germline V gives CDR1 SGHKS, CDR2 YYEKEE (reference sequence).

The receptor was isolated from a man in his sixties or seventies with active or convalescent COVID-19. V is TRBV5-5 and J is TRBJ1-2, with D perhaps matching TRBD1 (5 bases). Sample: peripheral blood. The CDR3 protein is CASSLVGGEVDGYTF. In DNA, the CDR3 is TGTGCCAGCAGCTTGGTTGGGGGGGAGGTGGATGGCTACACCTTC.